This TCR beta chain is from a study of monozygotic twins with inflammatory bowel disease. Findings of the study overall: Healthy co-twins showed greater TCRbeta diversity (inverse Simpson) than IBD patients.

In regard to this clonotype: What it recognizes is unknown.

Germline V gene data show CDR1 as SGHRS and CDR2 as YFSETQ. The CDR3 consists of 17 residues. With the 5' RACE reads reprocessed, TCRdb shows one record per CDR3 protein and no DNA. The table lists approximately 380,000 distinct CDR3 sequences, with just over 2.5% in the top ten. The chain joins TRBV5-1 to TRBJ2-5; the TCRdb call, TRBD1, lacks DNA for checking. The sample was blood. The TCR comes from a human donor with ulcerative colitis or Crohn's disease, or a healthy co-twin of an affected twin (not recorded which). This CDR3 reads CASSRGQGLASWETQYF.